This is a list of T cell receptor beta chains from one sample in a study of blood T cell repertoires in COVID-19. TCRdb keeps only in-frame clones here, not all; method: immunoSEQ multiplex PCR. The sample has 150,000 to 200,000 clones, roughly 79% seen once. Specimen: peripheral blood. The receptors come from a woman older than 75 with COVID-19, enrolled during active disease. The CDR3 runs from the conserved cysteine through the conserved F or W. Each record gives: V gene, clone size, D gene, J gene, CDR3 protein, CDR3 DNA. D genes are given only for firm matches. Clone size, where shown, is once, few, many, or a class for clones that have expanded.

V: TRBV27; size: NA; D: TRBD1; J: TRBJ1-2; CDR3: CASSPRGPNYGYTF; DNA: TGTGCCAGCAGTCCAAGGGGGCCTAACTATGGCTACACCTTC
V: TRBV7-3; size: few; D: NA; J: TRBJ1-1; CDR3: CASSSLQGHFTEAFF; DNA: TGTGCCAGCAGCTCGCTGCAGGGGCATTTCACTGAAGCTTTCTTT
V: TRBV19; size: NA; D: TRBD1; J: TRBJ1-2; CDR3: CASSIRQGSYGYTF; DNA: TGTGCCAGTAGTATCCGACAGGGCTCCTATGGCTACACCTTC
V: TRBV5-1; size: once; D: NA; J: TRBJ2-1; CDR3: CASSLGGSNYNEQFF; DNA: TGCGCCAGCAGCTTGGGGGGCAGCAACTACAATGAGCAGTTCTTC
V: TRBV28; size: NA; D: TRBD1; J: TRBJ2-7; CDR3: CASSPATGVLEQYF; DNA: TGTGCCAGCAGCCCCGCGACAGGGGTCCTCGAGCAGTACTTC
V: TRBV20-1; size: few; D: NA; J: TRBJ1-1; CDR3: CSASNRLKVNTEAFF; DNA: TGCAGTGCTAGTAACAGGTTGAAGGTCAACACTGAAGCTTTCTTT
V: TRBV27; size: NA; D: TRBD1; J: TRBJ2-5; CDR3: CASSSLTLQGASETQYF; DNA: TGTGCCAGCAGTTCTCTGACCCTTCAGGGGGCCAGTGAGACCCAGTACTTC
V: TRBV19; size: NA; D: NA; J: TRBJ2-2; CDR3: CASASGANTGELFF; DNA: TGTGCCAGTGCCTCGGGGGCGAACACCGGGGAGCTGTTTTTT
V: TRBV7-2; size: NA; D: TRBD1; J: TRBJ2-1; CDR3: CASSLGGQAYNEQFF; DNA: TGTGCCAGCAGCTTAGGCGGACAGGCGTACAATGAGCAGTTCTTC
V: TRBV24-1; size: NA; D: TRBD2; J: TRBJ2-1; CDR3: CATSESSGGYNEQFF; DNA: TGTGCCACCAGTGAGTCTAGCGGGGGGTACAATGAGCAGTTCTTC
V: TRBV7-9; size: NA; D: NA; J: TRBJ2-5; CDR3: CASSKDSEQETQYF; DNA: TGTGCCAGCAGCAAGGACAGCGAGCAAGAGACCCAGTACTTC
V: TRBV6-5; size: NA; D: TRBD1; J: TRBJ1-5; CDR3: CASKGTGDQPQHF; DNA: TGTGCCAGCAAGGGGACAGGGGATCAGCCCCAGCATTTT
V: TRBV18; size: NA; D: TRBD1; J: TRBJ1-4; CDR3: CASSPGQGEKLFF; DNA: TGTGCCAGCTCACCGGGACAGGGAGAAAAACTGTTTTTT
V: TRBV6-6; size: NA; D: TRBD1; J: TRBJ1-2; CDR3: CASSLPQGGYESRGTF; DNA: TGTGCCAGCAGTTTACCACAGGGGGGGTACGAAAGTCGGGGCACCTTC
V: TRBV14; size: NA; D: NA; J: TRBJ2-5; CDR3: CASSYYQETQYF; DNA: TGTGCCAGCAGCTACTACCAAGAGACCCAGTACTTC
V: TRBV30; size: few; D: NA; J: TRBJ2-2; CDR3: CAGGASLAGELFF; DNA: TGTGCCGGAGGGGCTTCCCTGGCCGGGGAGCTGTTTTTT
V: TRBV7-9; size: NA; D: TRBD1; J: TRBJ2-3; CDR3: CASSPRTGTADTQYF; DNA: TGTGCCAGCAGCCCAAGGACAGGGACGGCAGATACGCAGTATTTT
V: TRBV19; size: NA; D: NA; J: TRBJ2-1; CDR3: CASSNHRDNEQFF; DNA: TGTGCCAGTAGTAATCACAGGGACAATGAGCAGTTCTTC
V: TRBV7-8; size: few; D: NA; J: TRBJ2-7; CDR3: CASSFYGQTYEQYF; DNA: TGTGCCAGCAGCTTTTACGGACAGACCTACGAGCAGTACTTC
V: TRBV21-1; size: NA; D: NA; J: TRBJ1-1; CDR3: CASSKEWRTAMNTEAFF; DNA: TGTGCCAGCAGCAAAGAATGGAGGACAGCAATGAACACTGAAGCTTTCTTT
V: TRBV7-9; size: once; D: TRBD1; J: TRBJ1-4; CDR3: CASSLGTGDNEKLFF; DNA: TGTGCCAGCAGCTTAGGGACAGGGGATAATGAAAAACTGTTTTTT
V: TRBV7-8; size: NA; D: NA; J: TRBJ2-7; CDR3: CASSPREAAYEQYF; DNA: TGTGCCAGCAGCCCCCGGGAAGCCGCCTACGAGCAGTACTTC
V: TRBV5-5; size: NA; D: NA; J: TRBJ1-2; CDR3: CASSLDIRYGYTF; DNA: TGTGCCAGCAGCTTGGACATTCGCTATGGCTACACCTTC
V: TRBV11-2; size: NA; D: NA; J: TRBJ2-1; CDR3: CASSPNPGAHNEQFF; DNA: TGTGCCAGCAGCCCCAACCCAGGGGCCCACAATGAGCAGTTCTTC
V: TRBV7-8; size: NA; D: NA; J: TRBJ1-2; CDR3: CASSRGQSNYGYTF; DNA: TGTGCCAGCAGCCGCGGACAGAGCAACTATGGCTACACCTTC
V: TRBV5-1; size: NA; D: TRBD2; J: TRBJ2-3; CDR3: CASGARGGDTDTQYF; DNA: TGCGCCAGCGGGGCCCGCGGGGGGGACACAGATACGCAGTATTTT
V: TRBV6-5; size: NA; D: TRBD2; J: TRBJ2-1; CDR3: CASSWVSGSHFEQFF; DNA: TGTGCCAGCAGTTGGGTTAGCGGGAGCCATTTTGAGCAGTTCTTC
V: TRBV13; size: NA; D: NA; J: TRBJ2-7; CDR3: CASSLALRGAGTSYEQYF; DNA: TGTGCCAGCAGCTTAGCCCTCAGGGGTGCAGGGACCTCCTACGAGCAGTACTTC
V: TRBV27; size: NA; D: NA; J: TRBJ2-3; CDR3: CASSLWPYGATDTQYF; DNA: TGTGCCAGCAGTTTATGGCCCTATGGGGCCACAGATACGCAGTATTTT
V: TRBV4-3; size: NA; D: NA; J: TRBJ2-6; CDR3: CASSAGVLRSGANVLTF; DNA: TGCGCCAGCAGCGCAGGGGTGCTCCGCTCTGGGGCCAACGTCCTGACTTTC
V: TRBV5-1; size: NA; D: NA; J: TRBJ1-2; CDR3: CASSSGNYGYTF; DNA: TGCGCCAGCAGTAGCGGGAACTATGGCTACACCTTC
V: TRBV5-1; size: NA; D: TRBD1; J: TRBJ2-7; CDR3: CASSGEGQGAIYF; DNA: TGCGCCAGCAGCGGGGAGGGACAGGGGGCGATCTACTTC
V: TRBV7-2; size: NA; D: NA; J: TRBJ1-6; CDR3: CASSLQGWSPLHF; DNA: TGTGCCAGCAGCTTACAGGGGTGGTCACCCCTCCACTTT
V: TRBV2; size: NA; D: NA; J: TRBJ1-6; CDR3: CASSDRSPLHF; DNA: TGTGCCAGCAGTGACAGATCACCCCTCCACTTT
V: TRBV12-5; size: NA; D: NA; J: TRBJ2-3; CDR3: CASGASVHTDTQYF; DNA: TGTGCTAGTGGGGCTAGCGTACACACAGATACGCAGTATTTT
V: TRBV11-1; size: NA; D: NA; J: TRBJ1-1; CDR3: CASRFGQTNTEAFF; DNA: TGTGCCAGCAGATTCGGACAGACCAACACTGAAGCTTTCTTT
V: TRBV6-1; size: NA; D: TRBD1; J: TRBJ1-2; CDR3: CASSEAIGQGITGYTF; DNA: TGTGCCAGCAGTGAAGCGATAGGACAGGGAATTACCGGCTACACCTTC
V: TRBV12-3/TRBV12-4; size: NA; D: TRBD2; J: TRBJ2-1; CDR3: CASRPSGGMEFF; DNA: TGTGCCAGCAGGCCTAGCGGGGGGATGGAGTTCTTC
V: TRBV5-1; size: NA; D: NA; J: TRBJ2-5; CDR3: CASSPTPGSGETQYF; DNA: TGCGCCAGCAGCCCCACACCGGGGTCGGGAGAGACCCAGTACTTC
V: TRBV2; size: NA; D: NA; J: TRBJ1-6; CDR3: CASSEVAGSPLHF; DNA: TGTGCCAGCAGTGAAGTGGCGGGTTCACCCCTCCACTTT
V: TRBV5-4; size: NA; D: NA; J: TRBJ2-6; CDR3: CASSLGQATSGANVLTF; DNA: TGTGCCAGCAGCTTGGGACAGGCAACCTCTGGGGCCAACGTCCTGACTTTC
V: TRBV25-1; size: few; D: TRBD1; J: TRBJ1-4; CDR3: CASSVWDREGEKLFF; DNA: TGTGCCAGCAGTGTTTGGGACAGGGAGGGCGAAAAACTGTTTTTT
V: TRBV18; size: NA; D: TRBD1; J: TRBJ1-2; CDR3: CASSRQGAPYGYTF; DNA: TGTGCCAGCTCACGACAGGGGGCGCCGTATGGCTACACCTTC